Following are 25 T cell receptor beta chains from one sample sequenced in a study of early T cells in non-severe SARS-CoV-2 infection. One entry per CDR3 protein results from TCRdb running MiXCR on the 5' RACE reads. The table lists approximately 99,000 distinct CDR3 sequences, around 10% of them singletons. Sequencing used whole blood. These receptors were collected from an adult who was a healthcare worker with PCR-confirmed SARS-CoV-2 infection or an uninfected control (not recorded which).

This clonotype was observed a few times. The chain's CDR3 is CASSPGYLEEKLFF. The CDR3 DNA reads as TGTGCCAGCAGCCCGGGGTACCTAGAGGAAAAACTGTTTTTT. The chain joins TRBV11-2 to TRBJ1-4, with unresolved D. Trimming stripped 5 bases from V and 8 bases from J, with 15 bases between. Germline CDR1 is SGHAT and CDR2 is FQNNGV. The CDR3 contains 14 residues.

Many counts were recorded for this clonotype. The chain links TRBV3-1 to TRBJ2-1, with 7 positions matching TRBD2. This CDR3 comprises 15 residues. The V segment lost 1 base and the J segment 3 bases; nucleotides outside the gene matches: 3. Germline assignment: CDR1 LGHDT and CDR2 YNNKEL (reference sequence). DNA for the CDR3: TGTGCCAGCAGCCAAGTGTGGGGGGGCTACAATGAGCAGTTCTTC. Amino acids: CASSQVWGGYNEQFF.

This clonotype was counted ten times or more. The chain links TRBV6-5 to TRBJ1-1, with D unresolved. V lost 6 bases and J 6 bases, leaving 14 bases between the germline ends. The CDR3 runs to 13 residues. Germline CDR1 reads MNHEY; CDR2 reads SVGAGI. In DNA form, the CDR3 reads TGTGCCAGCAGCCGGGCCTCGGTGGCTGAAGCTTTCTTT. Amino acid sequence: CASSRASVAEAFF.

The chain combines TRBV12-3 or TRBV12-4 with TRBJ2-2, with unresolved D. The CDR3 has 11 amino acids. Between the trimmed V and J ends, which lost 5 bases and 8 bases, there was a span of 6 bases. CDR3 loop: CASSAQGELFF. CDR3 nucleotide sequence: TGTGCCAGCAGTGCTCAAGGGGAGCTGTTTTTT.

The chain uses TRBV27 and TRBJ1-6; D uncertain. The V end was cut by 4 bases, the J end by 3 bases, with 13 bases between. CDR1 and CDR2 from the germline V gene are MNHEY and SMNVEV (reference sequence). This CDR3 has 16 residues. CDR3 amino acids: CASSSGPLFYNSPLHF. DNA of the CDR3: TGTGCCAGCAGTTCCGGGCCCCTCTTCTATAATTCACCCCTCCACTTT.

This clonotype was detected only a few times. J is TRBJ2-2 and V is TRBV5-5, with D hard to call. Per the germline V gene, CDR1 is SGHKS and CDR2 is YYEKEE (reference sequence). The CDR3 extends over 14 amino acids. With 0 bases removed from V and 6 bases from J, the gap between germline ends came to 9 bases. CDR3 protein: CASSLESWAGELFF. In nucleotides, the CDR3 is TGTGCCAGCAGCTTGGAATCCTGGGCCGGGGAGCTGTTTTTT.

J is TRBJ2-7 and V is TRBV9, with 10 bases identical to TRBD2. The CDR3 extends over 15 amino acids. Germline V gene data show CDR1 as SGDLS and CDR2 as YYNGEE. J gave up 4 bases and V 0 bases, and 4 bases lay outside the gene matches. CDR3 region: CASSVASSGGYEQYF. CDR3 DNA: TGTGCCAGCAGCGTAGCTTCTAGCGGGGGTTACGAGCAGTACTTC.

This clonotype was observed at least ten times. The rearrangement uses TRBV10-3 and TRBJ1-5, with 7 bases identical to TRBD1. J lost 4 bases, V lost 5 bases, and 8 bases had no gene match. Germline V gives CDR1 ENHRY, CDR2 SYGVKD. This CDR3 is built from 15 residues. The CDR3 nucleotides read TGTGCCATCAGTTCTCAGGGGGAAATAAATCAGCCCCAGCATTTT. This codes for CAISSQGEINQPQHF.

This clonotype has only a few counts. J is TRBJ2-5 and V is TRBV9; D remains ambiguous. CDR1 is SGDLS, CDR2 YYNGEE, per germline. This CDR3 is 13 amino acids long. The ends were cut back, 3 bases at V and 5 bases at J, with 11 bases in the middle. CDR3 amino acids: CASSDGGRETQYF. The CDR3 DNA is TGTGCCAGCAGCGACGGTGGGCGGGAGACCCAGTACTTC.

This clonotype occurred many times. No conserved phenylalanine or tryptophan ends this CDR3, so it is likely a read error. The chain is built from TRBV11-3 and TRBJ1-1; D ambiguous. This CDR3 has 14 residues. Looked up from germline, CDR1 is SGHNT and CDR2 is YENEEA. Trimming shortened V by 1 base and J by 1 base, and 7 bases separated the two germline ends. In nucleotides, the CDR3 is TGTGCCAGCAGCTTAGGGATGGGGAACACTGAAGCTTTCTCT. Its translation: CASSLGMGNTEAFS.

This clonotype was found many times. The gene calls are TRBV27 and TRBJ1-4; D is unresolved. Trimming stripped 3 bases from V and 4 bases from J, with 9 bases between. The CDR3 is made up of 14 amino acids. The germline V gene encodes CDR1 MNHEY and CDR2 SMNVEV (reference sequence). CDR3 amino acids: CASSFQGSNEKLFF. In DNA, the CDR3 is TGTGCCAGCAGTTTCCAAGGAAGTAATGAAAAACTGTTTTTT.

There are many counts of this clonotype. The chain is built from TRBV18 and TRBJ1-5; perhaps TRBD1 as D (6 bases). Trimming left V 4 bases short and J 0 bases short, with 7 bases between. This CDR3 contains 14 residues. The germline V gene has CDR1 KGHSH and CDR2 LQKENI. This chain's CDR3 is CASSQGDSNQPQHF. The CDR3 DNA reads TGTGCCAGCTCACAGGGGGATAGCAATCAGCCCCAGCATTTT.

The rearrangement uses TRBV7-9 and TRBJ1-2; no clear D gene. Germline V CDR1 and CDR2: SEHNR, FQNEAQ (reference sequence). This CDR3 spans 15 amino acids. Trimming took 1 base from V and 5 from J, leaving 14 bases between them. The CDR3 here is CASSLEGAPFYGYTF. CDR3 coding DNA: TGTGCCAGCAGCTTAGAAGGAGCCCCCTTTTATGGCTACACCTTC.

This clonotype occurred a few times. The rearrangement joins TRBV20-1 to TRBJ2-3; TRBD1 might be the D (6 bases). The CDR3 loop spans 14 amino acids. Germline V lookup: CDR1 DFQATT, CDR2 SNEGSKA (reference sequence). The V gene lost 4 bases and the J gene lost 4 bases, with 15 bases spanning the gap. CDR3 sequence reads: CSAIPTGLADTQYF. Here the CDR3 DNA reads TGCAGTGCTATCCCGACAGGCTTGGCAGATACGCAGTATTTT.

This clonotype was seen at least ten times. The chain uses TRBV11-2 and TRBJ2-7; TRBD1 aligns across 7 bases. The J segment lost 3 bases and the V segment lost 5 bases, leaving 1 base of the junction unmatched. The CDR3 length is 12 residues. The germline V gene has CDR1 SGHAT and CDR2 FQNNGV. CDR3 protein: CASSRQGYEQYF. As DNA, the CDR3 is TGTGCCAGCAGCCGACAGGGCTACGAGCAGTACTTC.

CDR3 sequence: CSVGGKGPFQANYGYTF. DNA of the CDR3: TGCAGCGTTGGTGGGAAGGGGCCTTTTCAAGCTAACTATGGCTACACCTTC. V usage is TRBV29-1 and J usage is TRBJ1-2; maybe TRBD1 (5 bases). There are 17 residues in the CDR3. Germline V gene data show CDR1 as SQVTM and CDR2 as ANQGSEA. The V gene lost 4 bases and the J gene lost 0 bases, with 21 bases spanning the gap.

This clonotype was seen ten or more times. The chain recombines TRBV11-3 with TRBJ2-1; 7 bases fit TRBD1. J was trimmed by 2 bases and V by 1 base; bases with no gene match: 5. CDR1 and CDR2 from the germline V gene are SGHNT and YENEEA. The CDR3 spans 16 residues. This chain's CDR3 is CASSLGGTATYNEQFF. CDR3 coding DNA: TGTGCCAGCAGCTTAGGAGGGACAGCAACCTACAATGAGCAGTTCTTC. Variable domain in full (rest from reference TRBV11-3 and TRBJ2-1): EAGVVQSPRYKIIEKKQPVAFWCNPISGHNTLYWYLQNLGQGPELLIRYENEEAVDDSQLPKDRFSAERLKGVDSTLKIQPAELGDSAVYLCASSLGGTATYNEQFFGPGTRLTVL.

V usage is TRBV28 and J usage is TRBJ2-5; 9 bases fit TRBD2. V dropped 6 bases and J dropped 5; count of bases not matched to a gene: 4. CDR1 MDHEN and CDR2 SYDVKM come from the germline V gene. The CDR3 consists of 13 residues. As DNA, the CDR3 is TGTGCCAGCAGGCGGGGGGGCCGGGAGACCCAGTACTTC. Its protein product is CASRRGGRETQYF.

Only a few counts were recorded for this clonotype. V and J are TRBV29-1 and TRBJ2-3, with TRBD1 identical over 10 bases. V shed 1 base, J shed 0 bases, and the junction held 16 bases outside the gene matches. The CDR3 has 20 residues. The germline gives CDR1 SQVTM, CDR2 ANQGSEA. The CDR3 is CSVEGLPGTGELPSTDTQYF. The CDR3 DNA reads TGCAGCGTTGAAGGCCTCCCTGGGACAGGGGAATTGCCTAGCACAGATACGCAGTATTTT.

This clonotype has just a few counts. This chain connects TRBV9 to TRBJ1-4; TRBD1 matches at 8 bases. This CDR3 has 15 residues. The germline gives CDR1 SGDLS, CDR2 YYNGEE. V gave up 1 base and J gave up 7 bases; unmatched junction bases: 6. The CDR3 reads CASSVRQGQGEKLFF. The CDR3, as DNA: TGTGCCAGCAGCGTAAGACAGGGGCAGGGTGAAAAACTGTTTTTT.

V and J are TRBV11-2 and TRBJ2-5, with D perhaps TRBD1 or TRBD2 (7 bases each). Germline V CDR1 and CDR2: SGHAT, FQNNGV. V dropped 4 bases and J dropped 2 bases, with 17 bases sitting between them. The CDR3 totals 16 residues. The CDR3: CASSSSRGGIQETQYF. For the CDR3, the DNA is TGTGCCAGCAGCTCCTCCAGGGGGGGGATTCAAGAGACCCAGTACTTC.

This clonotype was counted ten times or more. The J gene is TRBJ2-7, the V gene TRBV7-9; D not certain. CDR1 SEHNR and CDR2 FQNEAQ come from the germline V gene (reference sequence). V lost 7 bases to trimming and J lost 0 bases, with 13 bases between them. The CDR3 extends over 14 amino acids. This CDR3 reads CASTPHQASYEQYF. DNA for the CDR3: TGTGCCAGCACACCTCATCAGGCCTCCTACGAGCAGTACTTC.

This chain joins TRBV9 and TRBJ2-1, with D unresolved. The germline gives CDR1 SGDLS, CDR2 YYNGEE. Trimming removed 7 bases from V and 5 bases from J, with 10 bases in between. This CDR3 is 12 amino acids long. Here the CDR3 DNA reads TGTGCCAGCGGTGCCCTTAACAATGAGCAGTTCTTC. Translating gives CASGALNNEQFF.

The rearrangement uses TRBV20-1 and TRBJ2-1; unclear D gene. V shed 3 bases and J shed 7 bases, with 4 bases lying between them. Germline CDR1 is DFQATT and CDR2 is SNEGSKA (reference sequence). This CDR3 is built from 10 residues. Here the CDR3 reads CSASPNEQFF. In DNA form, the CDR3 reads TGCAGTGCTAGCCCAAATGAGCAGTTCTTC.

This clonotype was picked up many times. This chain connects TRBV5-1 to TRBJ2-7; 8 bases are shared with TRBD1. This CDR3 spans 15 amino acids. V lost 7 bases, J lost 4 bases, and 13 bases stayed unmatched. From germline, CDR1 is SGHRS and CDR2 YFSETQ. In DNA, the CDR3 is TGCGCCAGCCGGGGGACAGGCGGTGCCGGATACGAGCAGTACTTC. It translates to CASRGTGGAGYEQYF.